The 26 T cell receptor beta chains presented below share a single source sample, sequenced in a study of monozygotic twins with inflammatory bowel disease. TCRdb processed the 5' RACE reads again and assigns one entry to each CDR3 protein, with no DNA. The table gives some 400,000 distinct CDR3 sequences; the top ten clones make up more than 2% of it. Specimen: blood. The receptors shown here come from a human donor with ulcerative colitis or Crohn's disease, or a healthy co-twin of an affected twin (not recorded which).

V gene TRBV20-1 combines with J gene TRBJ2-2. CDR3 length: 15 amino acids. CDR1 and CDR2 from the germline V gene are DFQATT and SNEGSKA (reference sequence). The CDR3 spells CSARAGGLNTGELFF.

The CDR3 loop reads CASSLQTLNGELFF. The genes are TRBV19 and TRBJ2-2. Per the germline V gene, CDR1 is LNHDA and CDR2 is SQIVND (reference sequence). The CDR3 loop spans 14 amino acids.

The V call is TRBV19, the J call TRBJ1-5; TCRdb's D call, TRBD1, is unchecked because there is no DNA. This CDR3 has 15 residues. The germline V gene has CDR1 LNHDA and CDR2 SQIVND (reference sequence). The CDR3 reads CASSAVGQVIGAQHF.

The V and J genes are TRBV27 and TRBJ1-1; absent DNA, TCRdb's TRBD1 call cannot be checked. This CDR3 comprises 11 residues. Per the germline V gene, CDR1 is MNHEY and CDR2 is SMNVEV (reference sequence). The CDR3 is CASVRGTEAFF.

J is TRBJ2-3 and V is TRBV10-3; as DNA is missing, the TRBD1 call by TCRdb cannot be tested. This CDR3 has 15 residues. Per germline, CDR1 ENHRY and CDR2 SYGVKD. CDR3 loop: CAISGWGRGTDTQYF.

The rearrangement links TRBV29-1 to TRBJ1-2; the D call from TCRdb, TRBD1, cannot be confirmed without DNA. The CDR3 is made up of 12 amino acids. Germline values: CDR1 SQVTM, CDR2 ANQGSEA. CDR3 protein: CSVERGVYGYTF.

The gene calls are TRBV6-2 or TRBV6-3 and TRBJ2-7; TCRdb returns TRBD2, unconfirmable since there is no DNA. This CDR3 is built from 15 residues. CDR1 and CDR2 from the germline V gene are MNHEY and SVGEGT. CDR3 loop: CASSYNPSGAYEQYF.

The chain recombines TRBV5-1 with TRBJ2-1. CDR3 length equals 16 residues. Germline assignment: CDR1 SGHRS and CDR2 YFSETQ. CDR3 region: CASSLEAGGPTDEQFF.

The J gene is TRBJ2-7, the V gene TRBV7-2. The CDR3 contains 14 residues. Germline-derived CDR1 and CDR2 are SGHTA and FQGNSA. CDR3 residues: CASSFSQSSYEQYF.

The chain couples TRBV6-1 to TRBJ2-2; the D call of TRBD2 rests on TCRdb alone, since no DNA is present to check it. This CDR3 contains 16 residues. CDR1 is MNHNS and CDR2 is SASEGT in the germline V gene. This CDR3 is CASSPQTSGGTGELFF.

The chain has TRBV25-1 and TRBJ2-2. The CDR3 is 15 residues long. CDR1 and CDR2 from the germline V gene are MGHDK and SYGVNS. This chain's CDR3 is CASSRSTTNTGELFF.

This chain's CDR3 is CASSSRSGGGPYEQYF. This rearrangement joins TRBV7-9 to TRBJ2-7; TCRdb picks TRBD2, but there is no DNA to check that call. Germline assignment: CDR1 SEHNR and CDR2 FQNEAQ (reference sequence). This CDR3 is built from 16 residues.

This rearrangement joins TRBV5-4 to TRBJ2-1; TCRdb calls TRBD1, which cannot be checked without DNA. The CDR3 is 14 residues long. Germline V gene lookup returns CDR1 SGHNT and CDR2 YYREEE (reference sequence). CDR3 residues: CASSLAGGRNEQFF.

The chain employs TRBV9 and TRBJ2-1; the D gene TCRdb calls, TRBD2, cannot be checked with no DNA. Germline-derived CDR1 and CDR2 are SGDLS and YYNGEE. The CDR3 is made up of 15 amino acids. The CDR3 sequence: CASSKGLAGRNEQFF.

The V and J genes are TRBV10-2 and TRBJ2-3. The CDR3 has 12 amino acids. CDR1 and CDR2 from the germline V gene are WSHSY and SAAADI. The CDR3 region is CASSDGPDTQYF.

The genes are TRBV11-2 and TRBJ2-1; lacking DNA, the TRBD2 call made by TCRdb goes unchecked. The CDR3 contains 16 residues. The germline CDR1 and CDR2 sequences are SGHAT and FQNNGV. CDR3: CASSQMTSGSVYEQFF.

The chain couples TRBV29-1 to TRBJ2-7; TCRdb proposes TRBD2, but this gene call is untestable without DNA. This CDR3 has 16 amino acids. Germline loops: CDR1 SQVTM, CDR2 ANQGSEA. CDR3 loop: CSAGLAGGRLSYEQYF.

The rearrangement uses TRBV18 and TRBJ1-2; no DNA is available, so the TRBD1 call from TCRdb remains unchecked. The germline V gene has CDR1 KGHSH and CDR2 LQKENI. This CDR3 has 15 residues. This CDR3 is CASSPPGQPTYGYTF.

The chain recombines TRBV2 with TRBJ1-4. This CDR3 contains 17 residues. Looked up from germline, CDR1 is SNHLY and CDR2 is FYNNEI. CDR3: CASSIPAIFSTNEKLFF.

The V and J genes are TRBV6-6 and TRBJ2-3; the D call of TRBD1 rests on TCRdb alone, since no DNA is present to check it. CDR1 and CDR2 from the germline V gene are MNHNY and SVGAGI (reference sequence). This CDR3 is built from 14 residues. The CDR3 here is CASRPGQGQDTQYF.

This rearrangement joins TRBV4-2 to TRBJ2-4; TCRdb picks TRBD1, but there is no DNA to check that call. This CDR3 has 13 residues. Germline values: CDR1 LGHNA, CDR2 YNFKEQ. CDR3 loop: CASSPGQGILLYF.

This CDR3 is CAWSADRFYEQYF. The genes are TRBV30 and TRBJ2-7; checking the TCRdb D call of TRBD1 is not possible without DNA. CDR3 size: 13 residues. Per the germline V gene, CDR1 is GTSNPN and CDR2 is SVGIG (reference sequence).

The CDR3 protein is CATSRVLGRVNEQFF. The chain employs TRBV15 and TRBJ2-1; the TCRdb call, TRBD2, lacks DNA for checking. Looked up from germline, CDR1 is LNHNV and CDR2 is YYDKDF (reference sequence). The CDR3 has 15 amino acids.

The V call is TRBV6-1, the J call TRBJ2-1; TCRdb's D call, TRBD2, is unchecked because there is no DNA. Looked up from germline, CDR1 is MNHNS and CDR2 is SASEGT. CDR3 length: 13 residues. CDR3: CASAAGGLYEQFF.

The chain links TRBV6-1 to TRBJ2-7; TCRdb's D gene call, TRBD2, goes unchecked for lack of DNA. Germline V gene data show CDR1 as MNHNS and CDR2 as SASEGT. The CDR3 runs to 15 residues. CDR3 region: CASQPTSGRSYEQYF.

V is TRBV6-5 and J is TRBJ2-1. The CDR3 contains 13 residues. Germline CDR1 reads MNHEY; CDR2 reads SVGAGI. CDR3 protein: CASSYNSYNEQLF.